The 25 T cell receptor beta chains below all came from one sample that was sequenced in a study of T cell repertoires in ileal Crohn's disease. Libraries were prepared by immunoSEQ multiplex PCR; TCRdb keeps only in-frame clonotypes and omits some of them. The sample carries approximately 27,000 clones, roughly 77% recorded once. Sequences were obtained from ileal tissue. Receptors originate from an adult with Crohn's disease.

The chain couples TRBV10-3 to TRBJ1-2; TRBD1 is a possible D gene (6 bases). CDR1 and CDR2 from the germline V gene are ENHRY and SYGVKD. V gave up 5 bases and J gave up 8 bases, with 9 bases separating them. The CDR3 extends over 11 amino acids. CDR3 coding DNA: TGTGCCATCAGTCTCGGACAGGGCTACACCTTC. It codes for CAISLGQGYTF.

This clone has just one count. The chain is built from TRBV4-2 and TRBJ2-7, with 9 bases identical to TRBD2. This CDR3 is built from 15 residues. Germline lookup yields CDR1 LGHNA and CDR2 YNFKEQ. Germline trimming cut 1 base from V and 1 base from J; bases unmatched to any gene: 2. CDR3 coding DNA: TGTGCCAGCAGCCAAGGGCTAGCGGGGTCCTACGAGCAGTACTTC. Protein product: CASSQGLAGSYEQYF.

The chain has TRBV6-1 and TRBJ2-3; weak D call: TRBD1 (6 bases). V gave up 7 bases and J gave up 1 base, with 12 bases separating them. Germline CDR1 is MNHNS and CDR2 is SASEGT. The CDR3 has 14 residues. The CDR3 region has the DNA TGTGCCAGCATCAGACAGGCTGGCACAGATACGCAGTATTTT. Translated: CASIRQAGTDTQYF.

V and J are TRBV9 and TRBJ1-5; the D gene is possibly TRBD1 (5 bases). V gave up 3 bases and J gave up 6 bases, with 19 bases separating them. The CDR3 covers 16 residues. Germline V gene sequence: CDR1 SGDLS, CDR2 YYNGEE. The CDR3 nucleotides read TGTGCCAGCAGCGCGGGGGGGGACCCCCGGACTCAGCCCCAGCATTTT. It is translated as CASSAGGDPRTQPQHF.

The V and J genes are TRBV7-2 and TRBJ1-2, with D perhaps TRBD1 (6 bases). Germline-derived CDR1 and CDR2 are SGHTA and FQGNSA. V lost 6 bases and J 7 bases, leaving 12 bases between the germline ends. CDR3 size: 12 residues. CDR3 amino acids: CASRVGGSGYTF. The CDR3 region has the DNA TGTGCCAGCAGGGTAGGGGGTTCTGGCTACACCTTC. Complete variable domain (other parts from reference TRBV7-2 and TRBJ1-2): GAGVSQSPSNKVTEKGKDVELRCDPISGHTALYWYRQSLGQGLEFLIYFQGNSAPDKSGLPSDRFSAERTGGSVSTLTIQRTQQEDSAVYLCASRVGGSGYTFGSGTRLTVV.

The chain combines TRBV4-1 with TRBJ2-7, with 14 bases that match TRBD2. Germline assignment: CDR1 MGHRA and CDR2 YSYEKL. With V trimmed by 5 bases and J by 4 bases, 4 bases remained unmatched. The CDR3 length is 15 residues. The CDR3, as DNA: TGCGCCAGCAGCTTCCGGACTAGCGGGAGGTACGAGCAGTACTTC. Protein product: CASSFRTSGRYEQYF.

Points on this clone: At one boundary the junction diverges from the germline segment, which might be a read error. V gene TRBV15 combines with J gene TRBJ1-2; no reliable D call. CDR3 length equals 16 residues. CDR1 is LNHNV and CDR2 is YYDKDF in the germline V gene (reference sequence). Here the CDR3 reads CATGSRLMGRSYGYTF. The CDR3 nucleotides read TGTGCCACCGGCAGCCGCTTGATGGGGAGGAGCTATGGCTACACCTTC.

The chain recombines TRBV7-8 with TRBJ2-7; D perhaps matches TRBD1 (6 bases). This CDR3 contains 15 residues. V lost 0 bases and J 0 bases, leaving 9 bases between the germline ends. Germline CDR1 SGHVS, CDR2 FQNEAQ. CDR3 DNA sequence: TGTGCCAGCAGCTTAGCTCAGGGGCCCTCCTACGAGCAGTACTTC. Encoded protein: CASSLAQGPSYEQYF. The full variable domain, completed using reference TRBV7-8 and TRBJ2-7, is GAGVSQSPRYKVAKRGQDVALRCDPISGHVSLFWYQQALGQGPEFLTYFQNEAQLDKSGLPSDRFFAERPEGSVSTLKIQRTQQEDSAVYLCASSLAQGPSYEQYFGPGTRLTVT.

This clone was seen a single time. The chain employs TRBV5-1 and TRBJ2-4; 8 bases match TRBD1. J lost 1 base, V lost 2 bases, and 2 bases had no gene match. CDR1 and CDR2 from the germline V gene are SGHRS and YFSETQ. The CDR3 is 15 residues long. CDR3 residues: CASSLGDRAKNIQYF. DNA for the CDR3: TGCGCCAGCAGCTTAGGGGACAGGGCCAAAAACATTCAGTACTTC.

V and J are TRBV11-2 and TRBJ2-1; D not certain. The CDR3 covers 12 residues. CDR1 and CDR2 (germline): SGHAT, FQNNGV. Trimming pared 7 bases from V and 9 bases from J, leaving 13 bases between. The CDR3 here is CASTLNVPEQFF. The DNA of the CDR3 is TGTGCCAGCACCCTAAACGTTCCTGAGCAGTTCTTC.

In its sample, this clone was seen a few times. The rearrangement joins TRBV29-1 to TRBJ1-1; weak D call: TRBD1 (6 bases). The CDR3 extends over 12 amino acids. Between the trimmed V and J ends, which lost 8 bases and 1 base, there was a span of 11 bases. Germline V gives CDR1 SQVTM, CDR2 ANQGSEA. For the CDR3, the DNA is TGCAGCACCCGGACAGCGAACACTGAAGCTTTCTTT. Amino acids: CSTRTANTEAFF.

The chain employs TRBV6-5 and TRBJ2-3; 7 nucleotides agree with TRBD1. Per the germline V gene, CDR1 is MNHEY and CDR2 is SVGAGI. This CDR3 is built from 15 residues. J gave up 4 bases and V 5 bases, and 9 bases lay outside the gene matches. CDR3 protein: CASSRTGVGSDTQYF. CDR3 nucleotides: TGTGCCAGCAGTAGAACAGGGGTTGGATCAGATACGCAGTATTTT.

This clone was counted a few times. V and J are TRBV5-4 and TRBJ1-3; no clear D gene. V was shortened by 3 bases and J by 3 bases, with 16 bases between the two germline ends. CDR1 SGHNT and CDR2 YYREEE come from the germline V gene (reference sequence). The CDR3 consists of 16 residues. The CDR3 nucleotides read TGTGCCAGCAGCTCCCCCCGACAAGAGGGTGGAAACACCATATATTTT. Protein product: CASSSPRQEGGNTIYF.

Remarks on this clone: Germline and junction disagree at one end, which may indicate a read error. The chain has TRBV2 and TRBJ2-1; 8 nucleotides line up with TRBD2. Germline lookup yields CDR1 SNHLY and CDR2 FYNNEI. This CDR3 comprises 13 residues. The chain's CDR3 is CASSEMTSARQIF. The CDR3 DNA reads TGTGCCAGCAGTGAGATGACTAGCGCCCGGCAAATCTTC.

In this sample, this clone turned up a few times. The V and J genes are TRBV5-6 and TRBJ1-1; 7 bases are shared with TRBD1. The ends lost 1 base at V and 7 bases at J; junction bases unmatched: 10. Per germline, CDR1 SGHDT and CDR2 YYEEEE. CDR3 length: 15 amino acids. The CDR3 nucleotides read TGTGCCAGCAGCTTGTTGGGACAGATAGTTGTTGAAGCTTTCTTT. Translating gives CASSLLGQIVVEAFF. The full variable domain, its missing parts supplied by reference TRBV5-6 and TRBJ1-1, is DAGVTQSPTHLIKTRGQQVTLRCSPKSGHDTVSWYQQALGQGPQFIFQYYEEEERQRGNFPDRFSGHQFPNYSSELNVNALLLGDSALYLCASSLLGQIVVEAFFGQGTRLTVV.

The chain is built from TRBV1 and TRBJ2-5; TRBD2, the table's D call, lacks a check against the DNA. TRBV1 is shown as a pseudogene. CDR3 size: 18 residues. The CDR3, as DNA: TGCACCAGCAGCCTCCTTCCGACTAGCGGGGTAAGGGATGGGACCCAGTACTTC. Protein sequence: CTSSLLPTSGVRDGTQYF.

The rearrangement joins TRBV5-4 to TRBJ1-3; maybe TRBD1 (6 bases). CDR3 length equals 15 residues. Trimming pared 4 bases from V and 3 bases from J, leaving 14 bases between. The germline V gene has CDR1 SGHNT and CDR2 YYREEE (reference sequence). The CDR3: CASSPDSLGGNTIYF. CDR3 bases: TGTGCCAGCAGCCCGGACAGTTTAGGTGGAAACACCATATATTTT. The variable domain in full, completed from reference TRBV5-4 and TRBJ1-3, reads ETGVTQSPTHLIKTRGQQVTLRCSSQSGHNTVSWYQQALGQGPQFIFQYYREEENGRGNFPPRFSGLQFPNYSSELNVNALELDDSALYLCASSPDSLGGNTIYFGEGSWLTVV.

The chain joins TRBV4-1 to TRBJ2-3, with 10 bases aligning to TRBD2. This CDR3 region has 17 residues. Trimming cost V 1 base and J 5 bases; bases outside gene matches: 9. CDR1 is MGHRA, CDR2 YSYEKL, per germline. Written as DNA, the CDR3 is TGCGCCAGCAGCCAAGGTGCCAGCGGGGGGGCCTTAGATACGCAGTATTTT. Amino acids: CASSQGASGGALDTQYF.

The chain is built from TRBV9 and TRBJ1-3; TRBD1 is a possible D gene (5 bases). Germline assignment: CDR1 SGDLS and CDR2 YYNGEE. The CDR3 contains 13 residues. V gave up 3 bases and J gave up 8 bases, with 12 bases separating them. The CDR3 reads CASSGAWGDTIYF. The CDR3 nucleotides read TGTGCCAGCAGCGGAGCGTGGGGGGACACCATATATTTT. Full variable domain (rest looked up from reference TRBV9 and TRBJ1-3): DSGVTQTPKHLITATGQRVTLRCSPRSGDLSVYWYQQSLDQGLQFLIQYYNGEERAKGNILERFSAQQFPDLHSELNLSSLELGDSALYFCASSGAWGDTIYFGEGSWLTVV.

This clone has just one count. This chain links TRBV7-9 with TRBJ1-3; 10 nucleotides align to TRBD1. The CDR3 consists of 19 residues. CDR1 and CDR2 (germline): SEHNR, FQNEAQ (reference sequence). The trim removed 4 bases at V and 2 bases at J, leaving 14 bases unmatched. This CDR3 reads CASSSGWGRQGAAGNTIYF. In nucleotides, the CDR3 is TGTGCCAGCAGCTCCGGTTGGGGACGACAGGGGGCGGCTGGAAACACCATATATTTT.

Details on this clone: One end of the junction varies from germline; a read error may be responsible. This chain links TRBV20-1 with TRBJ2-1; D is uncertain. The V gene's germline CDR1 is DFQATT and CDR2 SNEGSKA (reference sequence). The CDR3 has 11 amino acids. The CDR3 loop is CSARIKRSPLF. DNA of the CDR3: TGCAGTGCTAGGATAAAGAGGAGTCCGCTCTTC.

This chain links TRBV19 with TRBJ2-7; TRBD2 matches 7 bases. Per germline, CDR1 LNHDA and CDR2 SQIVND (reference sequence). The CDR3 is made up of 14 amino acids. Losses at the gene ends were 3 bases for V and 4 bases for J; bases not matched to a gene: 6. The CDR3 nucleotides read TGTGCCAGTAGTATGACTAGCCTCCGATACGAGCAGTACTTC. Residues: CASSMTSLRYEQYF. Full variable domain (outside the CDR3, taken from reference TRBV19 and TRBJ2-7): DGGITQSPKYLFRKEGQNVTLSCEQNLNHDAMYWYRQDPGQGLRLIYYSQIVNDFQKGDIAEGYSVSREKKESFPLTVTSAQKNPTAFYLCASSMTSLRYEQYFGPGTRLTVT.

This rearrangement joins TRBV5-6 to TRBJ2-5; no firm D call. This CDR3 comprises 11 residues. From germline, CDR1 is SGHDT and CDR2 YYEEEE. The V end lost 4 bases, the J end lost 3 bases, and 4 bases lay between the germline ends. Here the CDR3 reads CASSLEETQYF. As DNA, the CDR3 is TGTGCCAGCAGCCTCGAAGAGACCCAGTACTTC.

In its sample, this clone was seen a few times. The CDR3 DNA reads as TGTGCCAGCAGCCCGGGGACTAGCGGGGGGGCCGGGGAGACCCAGTACTTC. Translated, it gives CASSPGTSGGAGETQYF. This rearrangement joins TRBV9 to TRBJ2-5; 16 bases map to TRBD2. The junction had 8 bases not matched to a gene; V was cut back by 4 bases and J by 5 bases. CDR1 and CDR2 from the germline V gene are SGDLS and YYNGEE. The CDR3 contains 17 residues.

The chain joins TRBV10-3 to TRBJ2-1; D is possibly TRBD2 (6 bases). The V gene lost 5 bases and the J gene lost 6 bases, with 17 bases spanning the gap. CDR1 and CDR2 (germline): ENHRY, SYGVKD. CDR3 length: 15 amino acids. This CDR3 is CAISSLGGAPNEQFF. The CDR3 DNA reads as TGTGCCATCAGTAGCTTGGGGGGAGCCCCCAATGAGCAGTTCTTC.